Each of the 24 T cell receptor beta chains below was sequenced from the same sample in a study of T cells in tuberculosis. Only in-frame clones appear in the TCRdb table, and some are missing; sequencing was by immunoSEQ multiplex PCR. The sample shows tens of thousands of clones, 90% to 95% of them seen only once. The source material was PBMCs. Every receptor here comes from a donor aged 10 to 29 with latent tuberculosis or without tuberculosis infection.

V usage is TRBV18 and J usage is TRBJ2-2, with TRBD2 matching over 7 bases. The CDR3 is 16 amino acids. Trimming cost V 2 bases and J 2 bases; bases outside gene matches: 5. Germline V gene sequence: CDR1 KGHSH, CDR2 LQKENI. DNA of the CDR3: TGTGCCAGCTCACCAAGGGAGGGCCTTAACACCGGGGAGCTGTTTTTT. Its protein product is CASSPREGLNTGELFF. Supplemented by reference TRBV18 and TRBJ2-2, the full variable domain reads NAGVMQNPRHLVRRRGQEARLRCSPMKGHSHVYWYRQLPEEGLKFMVYLQKENIIDESGMPKERFSAEFPKEGPSILRIQQVVRGDSAAYFCASSPREGLNTGELFFGEGSRLTVL.

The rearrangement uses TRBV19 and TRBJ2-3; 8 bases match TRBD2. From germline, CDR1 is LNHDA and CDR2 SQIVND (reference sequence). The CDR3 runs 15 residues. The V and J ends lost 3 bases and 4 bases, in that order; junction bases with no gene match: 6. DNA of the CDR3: TGTGCCAGTAGTATGAGCGGGAGTGAGTCAGATACGCAGTATTTT. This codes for CASSMSGSESDTQYF.

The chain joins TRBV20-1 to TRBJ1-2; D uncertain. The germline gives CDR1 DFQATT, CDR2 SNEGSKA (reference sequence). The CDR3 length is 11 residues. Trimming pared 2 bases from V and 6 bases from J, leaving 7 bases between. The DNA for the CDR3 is TGCAGTGCTAGAACGGTGGATGGCTACACCTTC. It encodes CSARTVDGYTF.

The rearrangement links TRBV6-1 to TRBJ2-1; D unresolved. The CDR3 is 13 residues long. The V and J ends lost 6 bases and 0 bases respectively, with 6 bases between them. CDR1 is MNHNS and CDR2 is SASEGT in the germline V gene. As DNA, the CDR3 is TGTGCCAGCAGGTGGGCCTCCTACAATGAGCAGTTCTTC. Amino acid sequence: CASRWASYNEQFF.

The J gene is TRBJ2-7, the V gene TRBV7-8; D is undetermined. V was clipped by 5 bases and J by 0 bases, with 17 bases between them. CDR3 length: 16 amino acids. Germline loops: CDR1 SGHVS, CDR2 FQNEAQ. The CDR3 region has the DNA TGTGCCAGCAGCCCCTCGTTTGGTTATAGCTCCTACGAGCAGTACTTC. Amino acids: CASSPSFGYSSYEQYF.

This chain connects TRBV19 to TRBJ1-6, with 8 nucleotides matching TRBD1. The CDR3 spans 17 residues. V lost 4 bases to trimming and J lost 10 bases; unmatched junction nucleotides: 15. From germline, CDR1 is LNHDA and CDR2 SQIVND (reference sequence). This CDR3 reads CASSTGIGQGSKSPLHF. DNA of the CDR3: TGTGCCAGTAGTACCGGTATTGGACAGGGATCGAAATCACCCCTCCACTTT. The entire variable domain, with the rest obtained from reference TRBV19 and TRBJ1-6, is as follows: DGGITQSPKYLFRKEGQNVTLSCEQNLNHDAMYWYRQDPGQGLRLIYYSQIVNDFQKGDIAEGYSVSREKKESFPLTVTSAQKNPTAFYLCASSTGIGQGSKSPLHFGNGTRLTVT.

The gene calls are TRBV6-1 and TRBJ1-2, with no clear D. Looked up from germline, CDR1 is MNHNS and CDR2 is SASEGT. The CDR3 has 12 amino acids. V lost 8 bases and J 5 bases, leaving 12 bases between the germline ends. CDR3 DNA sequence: TGTGCCAGCGGCGGGCAGATGTATGGCTACACCTTC. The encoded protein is CASGGQMYGYTF.

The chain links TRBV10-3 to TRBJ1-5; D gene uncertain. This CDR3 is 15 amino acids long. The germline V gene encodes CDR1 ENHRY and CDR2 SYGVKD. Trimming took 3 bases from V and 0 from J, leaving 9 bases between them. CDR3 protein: CAISDQTYSNQPQHF. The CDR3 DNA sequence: TGTGCCATCAGTGACCAGACATATAGCAATCAGCCCCAGCATTTT.

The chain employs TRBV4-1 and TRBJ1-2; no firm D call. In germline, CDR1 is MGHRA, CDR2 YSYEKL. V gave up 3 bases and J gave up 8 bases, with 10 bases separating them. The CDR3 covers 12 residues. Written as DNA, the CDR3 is TGCGCCAGCAGCCAGGAGACGGGGGGCTACACCTTC. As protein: CASSQETGGYTF.

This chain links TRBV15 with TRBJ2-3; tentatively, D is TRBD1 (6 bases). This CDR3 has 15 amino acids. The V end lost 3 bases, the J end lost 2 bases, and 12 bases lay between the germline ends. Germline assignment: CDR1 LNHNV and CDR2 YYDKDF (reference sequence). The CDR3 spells CATSRRQDVTDTQYF. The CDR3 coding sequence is TGTGCCACCAGCAGGCGACAGGATGTCACAGATACGCAGTATTTT.

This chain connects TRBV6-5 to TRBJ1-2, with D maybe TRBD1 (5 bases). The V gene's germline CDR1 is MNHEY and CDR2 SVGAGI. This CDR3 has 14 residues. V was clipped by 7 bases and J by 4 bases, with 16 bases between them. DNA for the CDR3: TGTGCCAGCACCTCAGGGATCAACCTCTATGGCTACACCTTC. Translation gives CASTSGINLYGYTF.

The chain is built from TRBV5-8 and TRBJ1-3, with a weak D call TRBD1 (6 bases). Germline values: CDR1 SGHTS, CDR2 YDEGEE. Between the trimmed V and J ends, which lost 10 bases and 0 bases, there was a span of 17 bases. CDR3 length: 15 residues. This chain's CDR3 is CAAEGEIFSGNTIYF. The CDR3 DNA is TGTGCCGCAGAGGGGGAGATTTTCTCTGGAAACACCATATATTTT. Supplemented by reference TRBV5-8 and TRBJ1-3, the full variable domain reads EAGVTQSPTHLIKTRGQQATLRCSPISGHTSVYWYQQALGLGLQFLLWYDEGEERNRGNFPPRFSGRQFPNYSSELNVNALELEDSALYLCAAEGEIFSGNTIYFGEGSWLTVV.

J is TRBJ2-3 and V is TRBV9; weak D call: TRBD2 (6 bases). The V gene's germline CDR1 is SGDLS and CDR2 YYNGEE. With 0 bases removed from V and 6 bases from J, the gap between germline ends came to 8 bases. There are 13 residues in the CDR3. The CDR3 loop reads CASSVAREDTQYF. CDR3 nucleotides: TGTGCCAGCAGCGTAGCCCGGGAGGATACGCAGTATTTT.

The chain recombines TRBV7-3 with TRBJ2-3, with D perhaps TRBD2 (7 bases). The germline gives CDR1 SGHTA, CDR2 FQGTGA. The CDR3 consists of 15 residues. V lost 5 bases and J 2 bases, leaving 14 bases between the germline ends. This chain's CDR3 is CASSHEAGATDTQYF. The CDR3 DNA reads TGTGCCAGCAGCCATGAGGCGGGGGCCACAGATACGCAGTATTTT.

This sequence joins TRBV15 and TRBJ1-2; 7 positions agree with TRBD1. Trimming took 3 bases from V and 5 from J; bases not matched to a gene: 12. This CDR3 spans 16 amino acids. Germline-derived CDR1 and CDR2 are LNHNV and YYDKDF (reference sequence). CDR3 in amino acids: CATSSGEDTGVYGYTF. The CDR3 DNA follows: TGTGCCACCAGCAGTGGGGAGGATACAGGGGTTTATGGCTACACCTTC.

The CDR3 DNA follows: TGCGCCAGCAGCTTGGTGGTCCAGGAGGCCAATGAGCAGTTCTTC. This sequence encodes CASSLVVQEANEQFF. This rearrangement joins TRBV5-1 to TRBJ2-1; D is perhaps TRBD2 (5 bases). This CDR3 spans 15 amino acids. Per germline, CDR1 SGHRS and CDR2 YFSETQ. The germline V and J ends were trimmed by 0 bases and 6 bases, with 13 bases remaining between them.

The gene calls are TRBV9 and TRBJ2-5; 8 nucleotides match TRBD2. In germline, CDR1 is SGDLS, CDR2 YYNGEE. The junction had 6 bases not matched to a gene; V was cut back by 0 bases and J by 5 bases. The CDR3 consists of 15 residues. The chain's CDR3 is CASSVAGGLGETQYF. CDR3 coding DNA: TGTGCCAGCAGCGTAGCGGGGGGGCTCGGGGAGACCCAGTACTTC.

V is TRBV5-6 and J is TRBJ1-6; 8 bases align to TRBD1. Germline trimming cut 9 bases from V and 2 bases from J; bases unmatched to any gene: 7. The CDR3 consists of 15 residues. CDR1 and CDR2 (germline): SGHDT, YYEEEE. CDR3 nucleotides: TGTGCCACCTCTGACAGGGGCGCCTATAATTCACCCCTCCACTTT. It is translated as CATSDRGAYNSPLHF.

CDR3 nucleotides: TGTGCCAGTAGTCGACAGGGTTGGTATGGCTACACCTTC. This sequence encodes CASSRQGWYGYTF. V gene TRBV19 combines with J gene TRBJ1-2; 7 positions match TRBD1. Germline V gene data show CDR1 as LNHDA and CDR2 as SQIVND (reference sequence). There are 13 residues in the CDR3. The J segment lost 5 bases and the V segment lost 5 bases, leaving 5 bases of the junction unmatched.

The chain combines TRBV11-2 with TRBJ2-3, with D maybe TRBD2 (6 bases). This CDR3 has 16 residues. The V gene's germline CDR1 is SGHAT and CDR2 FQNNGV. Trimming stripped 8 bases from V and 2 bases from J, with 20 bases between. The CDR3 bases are TGTGCCAGCTCCCTATTCAGCGGGTTATCCACAGATACGCAGTATTTT. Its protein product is CASSLFSGLSTDTQYF.

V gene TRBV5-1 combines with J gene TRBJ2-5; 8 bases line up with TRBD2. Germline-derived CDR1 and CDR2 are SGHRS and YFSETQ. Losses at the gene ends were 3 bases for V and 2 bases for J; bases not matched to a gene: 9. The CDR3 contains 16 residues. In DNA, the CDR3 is TGCGCCAGCAGCTCGGGACTAGTGGTTTCGCAAGAGACCCAGTACTTC. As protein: CASSSGLVVSQETQYF.

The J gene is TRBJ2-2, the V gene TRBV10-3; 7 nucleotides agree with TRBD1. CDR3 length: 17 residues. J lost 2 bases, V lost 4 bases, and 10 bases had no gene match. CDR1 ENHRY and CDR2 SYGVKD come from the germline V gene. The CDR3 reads CAISVRGTDSNTGELFF. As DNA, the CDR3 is TGTGCCATCAGTGTAAGGGGGACAGACTCAAACACCGGGGAGCTGTTTTTT.

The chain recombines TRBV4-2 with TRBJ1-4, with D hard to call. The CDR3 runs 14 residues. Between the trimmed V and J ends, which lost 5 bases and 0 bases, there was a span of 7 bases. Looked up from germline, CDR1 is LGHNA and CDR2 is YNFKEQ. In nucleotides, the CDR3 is TGTGCCAGCAGCAGCCTGACAACTAATGAAAAACTGTTTTTT. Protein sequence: CASSSLTTNEKLFF.

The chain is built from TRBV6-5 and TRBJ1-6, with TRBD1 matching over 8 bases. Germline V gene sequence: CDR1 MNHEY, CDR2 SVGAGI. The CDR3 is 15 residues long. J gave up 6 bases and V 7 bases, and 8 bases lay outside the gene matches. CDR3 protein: CASTSDRVGNSPLHF. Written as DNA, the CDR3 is TGTGCCAGCACCTCGGACAGGGTAGGTAATTCACCCCTCCACTTT.